Listed below are T cell receptor beta chains from one sample, sequenced in a study of blood T cell repertoires in COVID-19. Some clones are missing from TCRdb's copy, which holds only in-frame ones; the method was immunoSEQ multiplex PCR. The sample lists over 40,000 clones, approximately 91% seen once, with roughly a quarter in the top ten. The specimen was peripheral blood. The receptor set was obtained from a human donor in a cohort sampled during active COVID-19. Each CDR3 is given with its conserved first and last residue. Fields, in order: J gene, V gene, D gene, clone size, CDR3 length, CDR3 DNA, CDR3 protein. D genes are given only for firm matches. Clone size, where shown, is once, few, many, or a class for clones that have expanded.

J: TRBJ2-3; V: TRBV29-1; D: TRBD2; size: .; length: 12; DNA: TGCAGCGTTGTCGGGGGGGGAGATACGCAGTATTTT; CDR3: CSVVGGGDTQYF
J: TRBJ2-7; V: TRBV10-3; D: .; size: .; length: 11; DNA: TGTGCCATCCCAGTCTTCTACGAGCAGTACTTC; CDR3: CAIPVFYEQYF
J: TRBJ2-3; V: TRBV29-1; D: TRBD1; size: .; length: 13; DNA: TGCAGCGTCGCACAGGGGCCCACAGATACGCAGTATTTT; CDR3: CSVAQGPTDTQYF
J: TRBJ2-7; V: TRBV7-8; D: TRBD2; size: .; length: 17; DNA: TGTGCCAGCAGCTTAGTTTCAATGTCTAGCGGGGGGTACGAGCAGTACTTC; CDR3: CASSLVSMSSGGYEQYF
J: TRBJ2-3; V: TRBV9; D: .; size: .; length: 15; DNA: TGTGCCAGCAGCCCCCAGCGAAGTGGCACAGATACGCAGTATTTT; CDR3: CASSPQRSGTDTQYF
J: TRBJ2-1; V: TRBV7-9; D: TRBD1; size: .; length: 12; DNA: TGTGCCAGCAGCCCCGAGGACAGGAAGCAGTTCTTC; CDR3: CASSPEDRKQFF
J: TRBJ1-1; V: TRBV7-8; D: .; size: .; length: 12; DNA: TGTGCCAGCAGCTACAACAGGGAGAGGGCTTTCTTT; CDR3: CASSYNRERAFF
J: TRBJ2-2; V: TRBV3-1/TRBV3-2; D: TRBD1; size: few; length: 14; DNA: TGTGCCAGCAGCCCGACAGGGGGCGCCGGGGAGCTGTTTTTT; CDR3: CASSPTGGAGELFF
J: TRBJ2-1; V: TRBV11-3; D: .; size: .; length: 14; DNA: TGTGCCAGCAGCTTATCGGGAGCCGGGAATGAGCAGTTCTTC; CDR3: CASSLSGAGNEQFF
J: TRBJ2-1; V: TRBV27; D: TRBD2; size: .; length: 17; DNA: TGTGCCAGCAGCAACCCCGAGCTAGCGGGCACCTACAATGAGCAGTTCTTC; CDR3: CASSNPELAGTYNEQFF
J: TRBJ2-6; V: TRBV4-3; D: TRBD2; size: once; length: 15; DNA: TGCGCCAGCAGCCGCGCGGGAGCTGGGGCCAACGTCCTGACTTTC; CDR3: CASSRAGAGANVLTF
J: TRBJ1-1; V: TRBV19; D: .; size: .; length: 16; DNA: TGTGCCAGTAGTCCGCAAACAGGGTCCCTCTCCACTGAAGCTTTCTTT; CDR3: CASSPQTGSLSTEAFF
J: TRBJ2-7; V: TRBV2; D: TRBD1; size: once; length: 12; DNA: TGTGCCAGCAGCGCTAGACAGGGCTGGCAGTACTTC; CDR3: CASSARQGWQYF
J: TRBJ2-1; V: TRBV11-2; D: .; size: .; length: 16; DNA: TGTGCCAGCAGCCCTAGGGGCAGGGTAGAGTACAATGAGCAGTTCTTC; CDR3: CASSPRGRVEYNEQFF
J: TRBJ1-2; V: TRBV11-2; D: .; size: .; length: 14; DNA: TGTGCCAGCAGCAGTCCGAGGAGTCCTTATGGCTACACCTTC; CDR3: CASSSPRSPYGYTF
J: TRBJ2-3; V: TRBV5-1; D: TRBD2; size: .; length: 17; DNA: TGCGCCAGCAGCTTGGGGGTAGCGGGAGGTGGCACAGATACGCAGTATTTT; CDR3: CASSLGVAGGGTDTQYF
J: TRBJ2-2; V: TRBV24-1; D: TRBD2; size: .; length: 15; DNA: TGTGCCACCAGTGACGCCATGACTAGCGGCCGGGAGCTGTTTTTT; CDR3: CATSDAMTSGRELFF
J: TRBJ1-1; V: TRBV5-6; D: .; size: .; length: 17; DNA: TGTGCCAGCAGCTTGTCGTTTCGGGCTGGGGGGGCCACTGAAGCTTTCTTT; CDR3: CASSLSFRAGGATEAFF
J: TRBJ2-1; V: TRBV10-1; D: .; size: .; length: 11; DNA: TGCGCCAGCCCACTCCGGGGTAGGCAGTTCTTC; CDR3: CASPLRGRQFF
J: TRBJ1-3; V: TRBV6-1; D: .; size: .; length: 14; DNA: TGTGCCAGCAGTGAAGAACAAATTGGAAACACCATATATTTT; CDR3: CASSEEQIGNTIYF
J: TRBJ1-5; V: TRBV19; D: .; size: .; length: 17; DNA: TGTGCCAGTAGTAATTTGGACAGCCTAAAGAGCAATCAGCCCCAGCATTTT; CDR3: CASSNLDSLKSNQPQHF
J: TRBJ1-1; V: TRBV10-3; D: .; size: .; length: 13; DNA: TGTGCCATCAGTCAGCGGGAGAACACTGAAGCTTTCTTT; CDR3: CAISQRENTEAFF
J: TRBJ2-3; V: TRBV18; D: TRBD2; size: .; length: 17; DNA: TGTGCCAGCTCACCCAGACTAGCGGGAGTTGGCACAGATACGCAGTATTTT; CDR3: CASSPRLAGVGTDTQYF
J: TRBJ1-6; V: TRBV30; D: .; size: once; length: 14; DNA: TGTGCCTGGAGTGAGGGGTTTGGGGGGTCACCCCTCCACTTT; CDR3: CAWSEGFGGSPLHF
J: TRBJ2-3; V: TRBV13; D: TRBD2; size: .; length: 15; DNA: TGTGCCAGCAGCTCCCTTAGCGGGGCAACAGATACGCAGTATTTT; CDR3: CASSSLSGATDTQYF
J: TRBJ2-7; V: TRBV27; D: TRBD1; size: .; length: 13; DNA: TGTGCCAGCAGTTTATGGGCAGGGGGCGAGCAGTACTTC; CDR3: CASSLWAGGEQYF
J: TRBJ1-6; V: TRBV6-2/TRBV6-3; D: .; size: few; length: 15; DNA: TGTGCCAGCAGCTCGAGCGGACAGTCCAATTCCCCCCTCCACTTT; CDR3: CASSSSGQSNSPLHF
J: TRBJ2-2; V: TRBV19; D: .; size: .; length: 14; DNA: TGTGCCAGTCGTAAACAGAGAACCACCGGGGAGCTGTTTTTT; CDR3: CASRKQRTTGELFF
J: TRBJ2-2; V: TRBV7-3; D: TRBD1; size: few; length: 16; DNA: TGTGCCAGCAGCTTAATATCACAGGGGGGAACCGGGGAGCTGTTTTTT; CDR3: CASSLISQGGTGELFF
J: TRBJ2-3; V: TRBV6-7; D: .; size: .; length: 14; DNA: TGTGCCAGCAGTTACTCGAGGTTTTCAGATACGCAGTATTTT; CDR3: CASSYSRFSDTQYF
J: TRBJ2-1; V: TRBV5-6; D: .; size: .; length: 15; DNA: TGTGCCAGCAGCGGCAGGGGTCGTGCTCACAATGAGCAGTTCTTC; CDR3: CASSGRGRAHNEQFF
J: TRBJ2-5; V: TRBV2; D: TRBD1; size: .; length: 13; DNA: TGTGCCAGCAGCCGGGACAGACAAGAGACCCAGTACTTC; CDR3: CASSRDRQETQYF
J: TRBJ1-4; V: TRBV7-8; D: .; size: .; length: 16; DNA: TGTGCCAGCAGCTTACAAGACAGGAGAGCTAATGAAAAACTGTTTTTT; CDR3: CASSLQDRRANEKLFF
J: TRBJ2-1; V: TRBV10-3; D: TRBD1; size: .; length: 15; DNA: TGTGCCATCAGTGAGTCCGACAGGGCGGGCAATGAGCAGTTCTTC; CDR3: CAISESDRAGNEQFF
J: TRBJ2-5; V: TRBV4-1; D: .; size: .; length: 15; DNA: TGCGCCAGCAGCCTCCCCAGTGGAGGCCAAGAGACCCAGTACTTC; CDR3: CASSLPSGGQETQYF
J: TRBJ1-5; V: TRBV18; D: .; size: few; length: 17; DNA: TGTGCCAGCTCACCCGAAGCGACGGCCTTGGGCAATCAGCCCCAGCATTTT; CDR3: CASSPEATALGNQPQHF
J: TRBJ1-1; V: TRBV5-1; D: TRBD1; size: .; length: 12; DNA: TGCGCCAGCAGCTTGACAGGGGGCGAAGCTTTCTTT; CDR3: CASSLTGGEAFF
J: TRBJ2-2; V: TRBV2; D: TRBD2; size: .; length: 20; DNA: TGTGCCAGCAGTGAACCCCTCGCTAGCGGGGCGCCTAGAGGGACCGGGGAGCTGTTTTTT; CDR3: CASSEPLASGAPRGTGELFF
J: TRBJ1-6; V: TRBV28; D: TRBD1; size: .; length: 17; DNA: TGTGCCAGCAGTCCGTCCGGGACAGGGGGATGGAATTCACCCCTCCACTTT; CDR3: CASSPSGTGGWNSPLHF
J: TRBJ2-1; V: TRBV3-1/TRBV3-2; D: TRBD2; size: .; length: 16; DNA: TGTGCCAGCAGCCAAGCGGGACTAGTGGGGAACAATGAGCAGTTCTTC; CDR3: CASSQAGLVGNNEQFF
J: TRBJ2-1; V: TRBV3-1/TRBV3-2; D: TRBD2; size: .; length: 16; DNA: TGTGCCAGCAGCCCCTCCCCGGAGCGGGGGAGGGATGAGCAGTTCTTC; CDR3: CASSPSPERGRDEQFF
J: TRBJ1-1; V: TRBV6-5; D: TRBD1; size: .; length: 14; DNA: TGTGCCAGCAGTCCCCAGGGGGCTGTAGCTGAAGCTTTCTTT; CDR3: CASSPQGAVAEAFF
J: TRBJ2-2; V: TRBV30; D: TRBD1; size: .; length: 17; DNA: TGTGCCTGGAGCCCCGGGACAGGGGGCTACGGGGCCGGGGAGCTGTTTTTT; CDR3: CAWSPGTGGYGAGELFF
J: TRBJ2-7; V: TRBV19; D: .; size: .; length: 15; DNA: TGTGCCAGTAGTATAGGCGGGACGGGGACCTCTGAGCAGTACTTC; CDR3: CASSIGGTGTSEQYF